One and the same sample provided the 2 T cell receptor beta chains below, sequenced in a study of PD-L1 blockade in urothelial cancer. Clones were sequenced by immunoSEQ multiplex PCR, and TCRdb holds only the in-frame ones, with some missing. The data show 50,000 to 65,000 clones, nearly 85% seen once. The material sequenced was PBMCs, taken around atezolizumab (anti-PD-L1) treatment. These receptor sequences come from a man aged 40-49 years with urothelial cancer.

This chain links TRBV6-5 with TRBJ1-2, with D perhaps TRBD1 (6 bases). The CDR3 is 15 residues long. Germline-derived CDR1 and CDR2 are MNHEY and SVGAGI. Trimming took off 4 bases at V and 0 bases at J, with 12 bases between the two ends. The CDR3 region is CASSSEGHSNYGYTF. CDR3 DNA sequence: TGTGCCAGCAGTTCCGAGGGACACTCTAACTATGGCTACACCTTC.

This rearrangement joins TRBV5-1 to TRBJ2-7; TRBD2 matches at 7 bases. This CDR3 contains 16 residues. CDR1 and CDR2 (germline): SGHRS, YFSETQ. V shed 0 bases and J 5 bases; nucleotides not matched to a gene: 11. CDR3 coding DNA: TGCGCCAGCAGCTTGGAACTGCCGAGGACTAGGGACGAGCAGTACTTC. This gives the protein CASSLELPRTRDEQYF.